Below, 21 T cell receptor beta chains from the same sample are listed, as sequenced in a study of blood T cell repertoires in COVID-19. Sequencing was performed with immunoSEQ multiplex PCR; in TCRdb, only in-frame clones are kept and a portion is missing. The table records 60,000 to 85,000 clones, 70% to 90% of them present only once. Sequenced input: peripheral blood. These receptors were obtained from a woman in her forties or fifties with COVID-19, enrolled during active disease.

The chain recombines TRBV30 with TRBJ1-5; TRBD1 aligns across 7 bases. There are 16 residues in the CDR3. With V trimmed by 2 bases and J by 0 bases, 7 bases remained unmatched. CDR1 GTSNPN and CDR2 SVGIG come from the germline V gene (reference sequence). Written as DNA, the CDR3 is TGTGCCTGGAGTCCTAACAGGGGATATAGCAATCAGCCCCAGCATTTT. It specifies CAWSPNRGYSNQPQHF.

The chain joins TRBV4-1 to TRBJ2-7; perhaps TRBD2 as D (6 bases). Trimming pared 0 bases from V and 6 bases from J, leaving 24 bases between. The CDR3 is 18 residues long. From germline, CDR1 is MGHRA and CDR2 YSYEKL. The CDR3 here is CASSQDCGRELIVCEQYF. CDR3 coding DNA: TGCGCCAGCAGCCAAGATTGCGGACGGGAGTTGATAGTTTGCGAGCAGTACTTC.

The rearrangement links TRBV9 to TRBJ2-2; 13 bases align to TRBD2. V lost 1 base to trimming and J lost 4 bases; unmatched junction nucleotides: 25. Germline V gene data show CDR1 as SGDLS and CDR2 as YYNGEE. CDR3 length: 24 amino acids. DNA for the CDR3: TGTGCCAGCAGCGTACTTTCTCGGGGTATGCGAGGACTAGCGGGAGCTAGGGGCACCGGGGAGCTGTTTTTT. This codes for CASSVLSRGMRGLAGARGTGELFF.

The chain combines TRBV5-4 with TRBJ1-1, with D maybe TRBD1 (5 bases). V lost 4 bases to trimming and J lost 1 base, with 5 bases between them. CDR1 and CDR2 from the germline V gene are SGHNT and YYREEE (reference sequence). The CDR3 covers 12 residues. The CDR3: CASSDRNTEAFF. The CDR3 coding sequence is TGTGCCAGCAGCGACAGGAACACTGAAGCTTTCTTT.

V usage is TRBV10-3 and J usage is TRBJ1-2; 9 bases fit TRBD1. V shed 6 bases, J shed 1 base, and the junction held 3 bases outside the gene matches. The CDR3 runs to 14 residues. The germline CDR1 and CDR2 sequences are ENHRY and SYGVKD. The CDR3 nucleotides are TGTGCCATCAGAGGGACAGGGATTAACTATGGCTACACCTTC. As protein: CAIRGTGINYGYTF.

This clone was recorded once. This chain uses TRBV5-4 with TRBJ2-5; D is uncertain. The CDR3 is made up of 11 amino acids. The germline V gene has CDR1 SGHNT and CDR2 YYREEE (reference sequence). Trimming cost V 6 bases and J 5 bases, with 8 bases left between them. The DNA of the CDR3 is TGTGCCAGCAACTTCGGGGAGACCCAGTACTTC. Translated: CASNFGETQYF.

The J gene is TRBJ2-7, the V gene TRBV18, with unresolved D. The CDR3 consists of 12 residues. Germline assignment: CDR1 KGHSH and CDR2 LQKENI. V lost 2 bases, J lost 3 bases, and 5 bases lay in between. The chain's CDR3 is CASSPTNYEQYF. The CDR3 nucleotides read TGTGCCAGCTCACCAACAAACTACGAGCAGTACTTC.

The gene calls are TRBV10-3 and TRBJ2-1, with D perhaps TRBD1 (6 bases). The germline V and J ends were trimmed by 5 bases and 6 bases, with 17 bases remaining between them. This CDR3 contains 15 residues. Germline V CDR1 and CDR2: ENHRY, SYGVKD. The CDR3 nucleotides read TGTGCCATCAGTTCCGGGACACCATCCCTCAATGAGCAGTTCTTC. It specifies CAISSGTPSLNEQFF.

This sequence joins TRBV6-5 and TRBJ2-7, with 7 bases matching TRBD1. This CDR3 region has 15 residues. In germline, CDR1 is MNHEY, CDR2 SVGAGI. Unmatched junction bases numbered 11, after V lost 7 bases and J lost 2 bases. CDR3 amino acids: CASTPKGDRTYEQYF. DNA of the CDR3: TGTGCCAGCACCCCGAAGGGGGACAGAACCTACGAGCAGTACTTC.

A single count supports this clone. The chain links TRBV2 to TRBJ1-5; D may be TRBD1 (6 bases). Germline V gene sequence: CDR1 SNHLY, CDR2 FYNNEI. V was shortened by 6 bases and J by 1 base, with 13 bases between the two germline ends. The CDR3 has 15 amino acids. CDR3: CASSLTQGSNQPQHF. The CDR3 DNA follows: TGTGCCAGCAGCCTTACACAGGGCAGCAATCAGCCCCAGCATTTT.

This clone was detected once. V and J are TRBV19 and TRBJ2-1; 10 nucleotides line up with TRBD1. J was trimmed by 8 bases and V by 4 bases; bases with no gene match: 14. CDR3 size: 17 residues. CDR1 and CDR2 from the germline V gene are LNHDA and SQIVND (reference sequence). The chain's CDR3 is CASSTRDRGFSLDEQFF. In nucleotides, the CDR3 is TGTGCCAGTAGTACCCGGGACAGGGGCTTTAGCCTCGATGAGCAGTTCTTC.

The chain joins TRBV28 to TRBJ2-3, with 7 bases identical to TRBD1. The CDR3 consists of 14 residues. With 3 bases clipped from V and 6 bases from J, the junction kept 6 bases outside the gene matches. Germline V gives CDR1 MDHEN, CDR2 SYDVKM. The CDR3 protein is CASSFLQGSDTQYF. The CDR3 DNA reads TGTGCCAGCAGTTTCCTACAGGGGAGCGATACGCAGTATTTT.

The rearrangement uses TRBV10-3 and TRBJ2-7, with 9 bases lining up with TRBD2. Trimming at V came to 8 bases and at J to 7 bases, leaving 15 bases not matched to a gene. Germline V CDR1 and CDR2: ENHRY, SYGVKD. This CDR3 region has 15 residues. The CDR3 is CAIQSTGTSSEEQYF. The CDR3, as DNA: TGTGCCATCCAAAGCACAGGGACTAGCTCGGAGGAGCAGTACTTC.

This clone is a singleton in its sample. This chain joins TRBV6-5 and TRBJ1-2; 8 bases are shared with TRBD1. The CDR3 has 13 amino acids. J lost 6 bases, V lost 10 bases, and 10 bases had no gene match. The germline V gene has CDR1 MNHEY and CDR2 SVGAGI. As DNA, the CDR3 is TGTGCCACCCTTCGGACAGGGTGGGATGGCTACACCTTC. It encodes CATLRTGWDGYTF.

The rearrangement uses TRBV10-3 and TRBJ1-5, with TRBD1 matching 9 bases. Germline V gene data show CDR1 as ENHRY and CDR2 as SYGVKD. J lost 1 base, V lost 4 bases, and 8 bases had no gene match. The CDR3 loop spans 17 amino acids. The CDR3 DNA is TGTGCCATCAGTGGTGGGACAGGGATTGGGAGCAATCAGCCCCAGCATTTT. It yields the protein CAISGGTGIGSNQPQHF.

In nucleotides, the CDR3 is TGTGCCAGCAGCTTAAACGGTGCGTCCCGACTAGCGGGGTACGAGCAGTACTTC. Its translation is CASSLNGASRLAGYEQYF. The chain links TRBV11-2 to TRBJ2-7; 11 nucleotides align to TRBD2. Germline CDR1 is SGHAT and CDR2 is FQNNGV. V dropped 2 bases and J dropped 4; count of bases not matched to a gene: 13. The CDR3 loop spans 18 amino acids.

The chain combines TRBV19 with TRBJ2-7, with D perhaps TRBD2 (5 bases). CDR3 length: 13 amino acids. The germline CDR1 and CDR2 sequences are LNHDA and SQIVND (reference sequence). The V end lost 10 bases, the J end lost 2 bases, and 15 bases lay between the germline ends. The CDR3 DNA reads as TGTGCCACCAAAGCGGCGGGTCCCTACGAGCAGTACTTC. It codes for CATKAAGPYEQYF.

The V and J genes are TRBV29-1 and TRBJ1-1; D call uncertain. V was shortened by 7 bases and J by 0 bases, with 15 bases between the two germline ends. The CDR3 contains 14 residues. Germline V gives CDR1 SQVTM, CDR2 ANQGSEA. The CDR3, as DNA: TGCAGCGCTTTACAAACCCTCATGAACACTGAAGCTTTCTTT. This codes for CSALQTLMNTEAFF.

This clone was counted a single time. The chain employs TRBV6-6 and TRBJ2-3; D is unresolved. Looked up from germline, CDR1 is MNHNY and CDR2 is SVGAGI (reference sequence). This CDR3 spans 12 amino acids. Trimming cost V 10 bases and J 5 bases, with 13 bases left between them. This CDR3 is CATQNTGDTQYF. For the CDR3, the DNA is TGTGCCACCCAAAACACGGGAGATACGCAGTATTTT.

This chain links TRBV11-3 with TRBJ2-5; D possibly corresponds to TRBD2 (6 bases). Trimming removed 1 base at V and 4 bases at J, with 16 bases between. In germline, CDR1 is SGHNT, CDR2 YENEEA. This CDR3 has 16 amino acids. CDR3 amino acids: CASSLGMEGVGETQYF. The CDR3, as DNA: TGTGCCAGCAGCTTAGGGATGGAGGGAGTGGGAGAGACCCAGTACTTC. Together with reference TRBV11-3 and TRBJ2-5, the CDR3 gives the full variable domain: EAGVVQSPRYKIIEKKQPVAFWCNPISGHNTLYWYLQNLGQGPELLIRYENEEAVDDSQLPKDRFSAERLKGVDSTLKIQPAELGDSAVYLCASSLGMEGVGETQYFGPGTRLLVL.

The chain recombines TRBV4-1 with TRBJ2-1, with 7 bases that match TRBD2. Germline V lookup: CDR1 MGHRA, CDR2 YSYEKL. V was clipped by 4 bases and J by 10 bases; unmatched bases: 13. The CDR3 loop spans 15 amino acids. DNA for the CDR3: TGCGCCAGCAGCCCCGAACTAGGGAGGGGTGGCGAGCAGTTCTTC. Translation: CASSPELGRGGEQFF.